A single sample gave rise to the 12 T cell receptor beta chains below, sequenced in a study of CXCR3-negative and CXCR3-positive naive CD8 T cells. The libraries of TRB cDNA were prepared using 5' RACE with UMI labels. TCRdb reanalyzed the 5' RACE reads, giving one entry per CDR3 protein sequence and no DNA. The ten top clones account for 0.41%, within a sample of over 100,000 distinct CDR3 sequences. For these TCRs, the target antigens are not known. Study findings and constraints: CXCR3-positive naive cells carried more hydrophobic TRB CDR3s than CXCR3-negative ones.

Sequenced: naive CXCR3+ CD8+ T cells from blood. The subset here: CD45RO-CCR7+CD27+CD95- naive CD8+ T cells expressing CXCR3 (TNR3+). The receptor set was obtained from a human donor in good health. Some clones in this sample may be carry-over from other donors' samples.

The chain couples TRBV29-1 to TRBJ1-1. This CDR3 spans 12 amino acids. Per the germline V gene, CDR1 is SQVTM and CDR2 is ANQGSEA. The CDR3: CSVELSNLVAFF. Looking up the rest from reference TRBV29-1 and TRBJ1-1 gives the full variable domain: SAVISQKPSRDICQRGTSLTIQCQVDSQVTMMFWYRQQPGQSLTLIATANQGSEATYESGFVIDKFPISRPNLTFSTLTVSNMSPEDSSIYLCSVELSNLVAFFGQGTRLTVV.

The chain combines TRBV4-3 with TRBJ2-2; the TRBD1 assignment by TCRdb is unverifiable without DNA. The CDR3 runs 16 residues. Germline CDR1 reads LGHNA; CDR2 reads YSLEER. CDR3 protein: CASSQAFRGSAGELFF.

The chain carries TRBV9 and TRBJ1-6; TCRdb selects TRBD1, and the lack of DNA leaves this call unchecked. Germline CDR1 SGDLS, CDR2 YYNGEE. This CDR3 has 14 amino acids. The CDR3 here is CASSEDRGHSPLHF.

The V and J genes are TRBV3-1 and TRBJ1-1; the D call from TCRdb, TRBD1, cannot be confirmed without DNA. The CDR3 is 14 amino acids. The germline CDR1 and CDR2 sequences are LGHDT and YNNKEL (reference sequence). The CDR3: CASSQGLMNTEAFF.

V and J are TRBV7-9 and TRBJ2-1. Germline V lookup: CDR1 SEHNR, CDR2 FQNEAQ (reference sequence). The CDR3 totals 14 residues. The CDR3 spells CASSLPQPRYEQFF.

The V gene is TRBV11-2, the J gene TRBJ2-3. CDR1 SGHAT and CDR2 FQNNGV come from the germline V gene. CDR3 length: 16 residues. The CDR3 reads CASSLGSVFSTDTQYF.

The V and J genes are TRBV20-1 and TRBJ2-2; with no DNA, the TCRdb D assignment of TRBD2 cannot be verified. This CDR3 is 15 amino acids long. Germline lookup yields CDR1 DFQATT and CDR2 SNEGSKA (reference sequence). CDR3 sequence reads: CSAGLAGAFSGELFF.

The V and J genes are TRBV7-9 and TRBJ2-1; the TRBD2 assignment by TCRdb is unverifiable without DNA. In germline, CDR1 is SEHNR, CDR2 FQNEAQ (reference sequence). This CDR3 contains 16 residues. The CDR3: CASSPRTSGSLDEQFF.

V is TRBV11-2 and J is TRBJ2-1. CDR3 length equals 14 residues. Germline V CDR1 and CDR2: SGHAT, FQNNGV. CDR3 loop: CASSLEHSYNEQFF.

The CDR3 here is CASSTIRDRSNEKLFF. J is TRBJ1-4 and V is TRBV7-9; TCRdb outputs TRBD1, but without DNA this stays unchecked. This CDR3 has 16 amino acids. CDR1 SEHNR and CDR2 FQNEAQ come from the germline V gene (reference sequence).

The rearrangement uses TRBV14 and TRBJ2-1; there is no DNA to check the TCRdb D call of TRBD1. Germline CDR1 reads SGHDN; CDR2 reads FVKESK. This CDR3 is built from 13 residues. The CDR3 loop reads CASSQWGVNEQFF.

The chain has TRBV25-1 and TRBJ1-5; the D call from TCRdb, TRBD1, cannot be confirmed without DNA. Germline CDR1 is MGHDK and CDR2 is SYGVNS. There are 12 residues in the CDR3. The CDR3 sequence: CASSERGQPQHF.